This T cell receptor beta chain is drawn from a study of graft-versus-host responses after intestinal transplantation. Study context: All recipients got anti-thymocyte globulin induction, then tacrolimus and steroids for about 3 years.

Assay used: immunoSEQ multiplex PCR; TCRdb lists only in-frame clones, some missing. The sample includes tens of thousands of clones, about 90% seen only once; the top ten take 2.7%. Note on this clone: Its antigen is unknown.

General study results and limits: Graft-donor T cell macrochimerism in patients accompanied high graft-versus-host to host-versus-graft clonal ratios in allografts. The authors found GvH clones in recipient marrow, some appearing first in ileum or blood. Declining HvG levels early post-transplant were linked to peak circulating GvH clone levels.

This receptor was taken from a human patient who received an intestinal transplant, so some T cells may come from the graft donor. Material: PBMCs, obtained roughly 120 days after intestinal transplantation.

CDR3 bases: TGTGCCAGCAGCTTAGCTCAGGGGGTGGTCATTAGGCCCCTCCACTTT. It yields the protein CASSLAQGVVIRPLHF. The V call is TRBV7-8, the J call TRBJ1-6; 7 positions match TRBD1. The CDR3 extends over 16 amino acids. Germline V gene sequence: CDR1 SGHVS, CDR2 FQNEAQ. V lost 0 bases, J lost 13 bases, and 12 bases stayed unmatched.